This TCR beta chain was obtained from a study of shared clonotypes between healthy human individuals. For the study at large: Donor ages ranged 18 to 49 years: a couple of women, a few men.

The germline V gene has CDR1 SGHRS and CDR2 YFSETQ. This CDR3 contains 15 residues. With 0 bases removed from V and 0 bases from J, the gap between germline ends came to 7 bases. This clone occurred a few times. At the DNA level, this CDR3 is encoded by other sequences in the same sample as well. Assay: immunoSEQ multiplex PCR; the TCRdb copy retains only in-frame clones and omits some. The repertoire has roughly 2.6 million clones, around nine tenths of them found once; the top ten carry 0.14%. Sequenced sample: naive CD4+ T cells sorted from blood. The subset is: CD45RA+ positively selected. The chain has TRBV5-1 and TRBJ2-1; D not resolved. The receptor was isolated from a man between 18 and 29 years old in good health. The CDR3 DNA reads as TGCGCCAGCAGCTTGGGCCAGGCCTCCTACAATGAGCAGTTCTTC. Protein: CASSLGQASYNEQFF.